Listed here are 17 T cell receptor beta chains from one sample, sequenced in a study of T cell responses to AZD1222 COVID-19 vaccine. The assay was immunoSEQ multiplex PCR, and TCRdb's table has in-frame clones only and misses some. Of about 130,000 clones listed, approximately 90% were seen once; the top ten hold 2.5% to 4%. This specimen was peripheral blood, taken 28 days after the second AZD1222 dose. Receptors originate from an adult who received the AZD1222 COVID-19 vaccine.

The chain has TRBV7-6 and TRBJ2-7; TRBD1 agrees at 11 bases. There are 16 residues in the CDR3. Germline V lookup: CDR1 SGHVS, CDR2 FNYEAQ. J lost 5 bases, V lost 2 bases, and 8 bases had no gene match. DNA for the CDR3: TGTGCCAGCAGCTTAATCCGGGACAGGGGGTCCAACGAGCAGTACTTC. Its protein is CASSLIRDRGSNEQYF.

The V call is TRBV11-2, the J call TRBJ2-2; D is undetermined. The CDR3 has 11 amino acids. Germline V CDR1 and CDR2: SGHAT, FQNNGV. The V and J ends lost 5 bases and 8 bases respectively, with 6 bases between them. As DNA, the CDR3 is TGTGCCAGCAGCCCCAGGGGGGAGCTGTTTTTT. Translating gives CASSPRGELFF.

The chain uses TRBV27 and TRBJ1-6; 9 bases align to TRBD1. With V trimmed by 2 bases and J by 0 bases, 8 bases remained unmatched. The germline V gene encodes CDR1 MNHEY and CDR2 SMNVEV (reference sequence). There are 19 residues in the CDR3. The CDR3 here is CASSLEGQGRGSYNSPLHF. CDR3 sequence (DNA): TGTGCCAGCAGTTTAGAGGGACAGGGTCGAGGCTCCTATAATTCACCCCTCCACTTT.

This rearrangement joins TRBV25-1 to TRBJ2-7; D tentatively reads TRBD1 or TRBD2 (5 bases each). Germline CDR1 is MGHDK and CDR2 is SYGVNS. Trimming cost V 4 bases and J 3 bases, with 10 bases left between them. The CDR3 runs 13 residues. The CDR3 DNA reads TGTGCCAGCAGTGCCCGGGACGGCTACGAGCAGTACTTC. It yields the protein CASSARDGYEQYF.

The rearrangement joins TRBV5-4 to TRBJ2-5; 9 bases map to TRBD2. The CDR3 runs 15 residues. CDR1 and CDR2 from the germline V gene are SGHNT and YYREEE (reference sequence). V lost 0 bases to trimming and J lost 4 bases; unmatched junction nucleotides: 4. The CDR3 sequence: CASSLGSGSGETQYF. In nucleotides, the CDR3 is TGTGCCAGCAGCTTGGGTAGCGGGAGTGGAGAGACCCAGTACTTC.

The CDR3 nucleotides are TGCGCCAGCAGCTTGGCGGGGGAAAAACTGTTTTTT. It encodes CASSLAGEKLFF. The chain uses TRBV5-1 and TRBJ1-4; D unresolved. Germline V gene lookup returns CDR1 SGHRS and CDR2 YFSETQ. The CDR3 is 12 amino acids. V was cut by 0 bases and J by 8 bases, with 5 bases left in between.

This clone was found once. This chain joins TRBV28 and TRBJ1-6; no reliable D call. Germline values: CDR1 MDHEN, CDR2 SYDVKM. The V end was cut by 2 bases, the J end by 9 bases, with 14 bases between. The CDR3 runs 15 residues. CDR3 residues: CASSLDRGPGSPLHF. Written as DNA, the CDR3 is TGTGCCAGCAGTTTAGACCGGGGTCCCGGTTCACCCCTCCACTTT.

This clone was seen once. This chain joins TRBV30 and TRBJ1-6, with D perhaps TRBD1 (5 bases). V was trimmed by 3 bases and J by 7 bases, leaving 19 bases between them. Germline V gives CDR1 GTSNPN, CDR2 SVGIG (reference sequence). CDR3 length equals 16 residues. The CDR3 DNA reads TGTGCCTGGAGCCATGGGCAGGGAGTAAGAAATTCACCCCTCCACTTT. Protein: CAWSHGQGVRNSPLHF.

V usage is TRBV7-9 and J usage is TRBJ1-3; a weak D match, TRBD1 (6 bases). The CDR3 sequence is 15 residues long. Trimming stripped 5 bases from V and 7 bases from J, with 18 bases between. Germline assignment: CDR1 SEHNR and CDR2 FQNEAQ (reference sequence). The CDR3 loop reads CASSPRPGDPNTIYF. CDR3 DNA: TGTGCCAGCAGCCCCCGGCCAGGGGATCCCAACACCATATATTTT.

The chain uses TRBV2 and TRBJ1-3, with 10 bases identical to TRBD1. V trimming: 5 bases; J trimming: 5 bases; junction bases outside the gene matches: 6. The CDR3 totals 15 residues. Germline-derived CDR1 and CDR2 are SNHLY and FYNNEI. This CDR3 reads CASSTGQGQRNTIYF. CDR3 coding DNA: TGTGCCAGCAGTACGGGACAGGGGCAGAGAAACACCATATATTTT.

The CDR3 bases are TGTGCCAGCAAAGGACGTTTGGAGAACACTGAAGCTTTCTTT. Its translation: CASKGRLENTEAFF. The chain combines TRBV2 with TRBJ1-1; D gene uncertain. This CDR3 has 14 amino acids. Germline CDR1 SNHLY, CDR2 FYNNEI. V was trimmed by 7 bases and J by 1 base, leaving 13 bases between them.

V gene TRBV6-2 or TRBV6-3 combines with J gene TRBJ1-5; D gene unclear. V gave up 2 bases and J gave up 7 bases, with 15 bases separating them. The CDR3 spans 15 residues. Germline assignment: CDR1 MNHEY and CDR2 SVGEGT. As DNA, the CDR3 is TGTGCCAGCAGTTACACGGGGTCTACGGGGCAGCCCCAGCATTTT. The encoded protein is CASSYTGSTGQPQHF.

This chain uses TRBV12-3 or TRBV12-4 with TRBJ2-2; D is undetermined. The CDR3 is made up of 13 amino acids. The germline V and J ends were trimmed by 6 bases and 6 bases, with 11 bases remaining between them. The CDR3 is CASSPLGSGELFF. The CDR3 DNA is TGTGCCAGCAGCCCTTTGGGGTCCGGGGAGCTGTTTTTT.

V and J are TRBV6-5 and TRBJ2-7, with TRBD2 matching 12 bases. Germline V gene sequence: CDR1 MNHEY, CDR2 SVGAGI. The trim removed 6 bases at V and 3 bases at J, leaving 6 bases unmatched. The CDR3 is 15 residues long. The CDR3 DNA follows: TGTGCCAGCAGGTCACCGGGACTAGCGGGCTACGAGCAGTACTTC. Its translation: CASRSPGLAGYEQYF.

The CDR3 DNA sequence: TGTGCCAGCAGTGGTTATTCAGATACGCAGTATTTT. Its protein is CASSGYSDTQYF. The chain carries TRBV2 and TRBJ2-3; D is unclear. The V gene lost 4 bases and the J gene lost 4 bases, with 6 bases spanning the gap. The CDR3 has 12 residues. Germline assignment: CDR1 SNHLY and CDR2 FYNNEI.

V is TRBV19 and J is TRBJ1-5; D is unclear. This CDR3 spans 13 amino acids. Germline CDR1 reads LNHDA; CDR2 reads SQIVND (reference sequence). V dropped 3 bases and J dropped 7 bases, with 10 bases sitting between them. CDR3 loop: CASSMGRAQPQHF. In nucleotides, the CDR3 is TGTGCCAGTAGTATGGGAAGGGCACAGCCCCAGCATTTT.

The chain combines TRBV2 with TRBJ2-3; possibly TRBD2 for D (6 bases). Germline V gene data show CDR1 as SNHLY and CDR2 as FYNNEI. Trimming removed 4 bases from V and 0 bases from J, with 11 bases in between. The CDR3 contains 15 residues. The CDR3 coding sequence is TGTGCCAGCAGTGTGGGAGGACCTAGCACAGATACGCAGTATTTT. This translates into CASSVGGPSTDTQYF.